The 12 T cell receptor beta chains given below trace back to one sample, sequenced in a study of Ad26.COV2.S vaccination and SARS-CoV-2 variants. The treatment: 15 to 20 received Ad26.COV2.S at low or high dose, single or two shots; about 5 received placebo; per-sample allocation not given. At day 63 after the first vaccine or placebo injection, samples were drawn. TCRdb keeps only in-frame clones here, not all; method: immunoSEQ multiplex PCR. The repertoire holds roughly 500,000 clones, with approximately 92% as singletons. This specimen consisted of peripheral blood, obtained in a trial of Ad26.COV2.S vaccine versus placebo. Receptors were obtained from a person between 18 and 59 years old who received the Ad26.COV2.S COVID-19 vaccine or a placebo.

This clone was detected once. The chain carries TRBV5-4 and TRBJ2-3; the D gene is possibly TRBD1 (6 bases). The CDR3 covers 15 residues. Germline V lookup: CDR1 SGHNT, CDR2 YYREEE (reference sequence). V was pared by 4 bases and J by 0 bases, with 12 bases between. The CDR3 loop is CASSTPTGSTDTQYF. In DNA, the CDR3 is TGTGCCAGCAGCACCCCGACAGGAAGCACAGATACGCAGTATTTT.

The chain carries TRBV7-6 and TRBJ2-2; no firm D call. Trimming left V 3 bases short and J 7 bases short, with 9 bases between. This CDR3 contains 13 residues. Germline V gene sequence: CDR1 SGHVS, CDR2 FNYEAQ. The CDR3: CASSFPDGGELFF. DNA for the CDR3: TGTGCCAGCAGCTTCCCGGACGGCGGGGAGCTGTTTTTT. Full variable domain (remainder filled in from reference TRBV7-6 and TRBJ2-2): GAGVSQSPRYKVTKRGQDVALRCDPISGHVSLYWYRQALGQGPEFLTYFNYEAQQDKSGLPNDRFSAERPEGSISTLTIQRTEQRDSAMYRCASSFPDGGELFFGEGSRLTVL.

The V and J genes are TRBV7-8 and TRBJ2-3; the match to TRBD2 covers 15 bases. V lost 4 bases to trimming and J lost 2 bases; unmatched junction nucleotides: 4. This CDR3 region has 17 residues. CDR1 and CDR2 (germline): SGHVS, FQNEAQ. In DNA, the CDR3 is TGTGCCAGCAGCTCCTGGACTAGCGGGAGGGTCACAGATACGCAGTATTTT. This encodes CASSSWTSGRVTDTQYF.

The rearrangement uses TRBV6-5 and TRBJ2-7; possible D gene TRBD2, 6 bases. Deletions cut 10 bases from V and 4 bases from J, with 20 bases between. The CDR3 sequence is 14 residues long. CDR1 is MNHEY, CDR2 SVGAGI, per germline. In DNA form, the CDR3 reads TGTGCCACCACCCGTTACGCGGGGCTTTACGAGCAGTACTTC. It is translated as CATTRYAGLYEQYF.

CDR3: CASSFLTSGRETQYF. The DNA for the CDR3 is TGTGCCAGCAGCTTTCTGACTAGCGGGAGAGAGACCCAGTACTTC. This sequence joins TRBV5-6 and TRBJ2-5; 12 positions match TRBD2. Germline V gene lookup returns CDR1 SGHDT and CDR2 YYEEEE. CDR3 size: 15 residues. V shed 2 bases, J shed 4 bases, and the junction held 3 bases outside the gene matches.

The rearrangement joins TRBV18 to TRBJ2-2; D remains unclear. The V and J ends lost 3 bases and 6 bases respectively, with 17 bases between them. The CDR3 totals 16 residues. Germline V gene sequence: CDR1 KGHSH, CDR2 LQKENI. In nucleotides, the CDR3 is TGTGCCAGCTCACCGGACCTGTTTTCGTTTTCCGGGGAGCTGTTTTTT. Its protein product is CASSPDLFSFSGELFF.

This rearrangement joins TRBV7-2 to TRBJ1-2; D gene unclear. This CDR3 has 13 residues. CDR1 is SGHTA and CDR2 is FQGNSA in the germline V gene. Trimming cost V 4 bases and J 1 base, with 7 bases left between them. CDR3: CASSSNNNYGYTF. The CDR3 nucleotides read TGTGCCAGCAGCTCCAACAATAACTATGGCTACACCTTC.

The CDR3 here is CSVADRAGYTF. CDR3 coding DNA: TGCAGCGTCGCCGACAGGGCTGGCTACACCTTC. The V call is TRBV29-1, the J call TRBJ1-2, with 7 bases matching TRBD1. The germline V gene has CDR1 SQVTM and CDR2 ANQGSEA. The CDR3 extends over 11 amino acids. V was pared by 6 bases and J by 7 bases, with 5 bases of the junction left unmatched.

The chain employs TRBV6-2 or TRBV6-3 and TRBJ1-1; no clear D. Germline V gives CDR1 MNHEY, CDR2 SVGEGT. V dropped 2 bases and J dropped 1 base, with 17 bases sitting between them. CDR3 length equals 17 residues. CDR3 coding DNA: TGTGCCAGCAGTTACCCAATTTTTATCGATGGGAACACTGAAGCTTTCTTT. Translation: CASSYPIFIDGNTEAFF.

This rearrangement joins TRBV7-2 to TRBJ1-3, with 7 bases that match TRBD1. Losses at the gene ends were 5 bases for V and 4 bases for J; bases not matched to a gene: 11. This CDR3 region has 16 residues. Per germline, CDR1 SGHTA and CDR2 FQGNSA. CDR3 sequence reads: CASSRDSHPAGNTIYF. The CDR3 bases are TGTGCCAGCAGCCGGGACAGCCATCCAGCGGGAAACACCATATATTTT.

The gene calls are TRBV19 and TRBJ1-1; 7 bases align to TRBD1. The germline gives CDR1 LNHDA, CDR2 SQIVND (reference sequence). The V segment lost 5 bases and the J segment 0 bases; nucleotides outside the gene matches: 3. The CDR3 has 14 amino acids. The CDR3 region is CASSPGGLNTEAFF. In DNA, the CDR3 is TGTGCCAGTAGTCCAGGGGGATTGAACACTGAAGCTTTCTTT.

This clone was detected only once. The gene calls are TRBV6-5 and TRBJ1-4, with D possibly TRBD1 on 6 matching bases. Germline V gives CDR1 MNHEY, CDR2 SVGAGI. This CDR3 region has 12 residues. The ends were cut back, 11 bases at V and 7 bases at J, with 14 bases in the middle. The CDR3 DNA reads TGTGCCGTTGGGGGAGGGGGTGAAAAACTGTTTTTT. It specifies CAVGGGGEKLFF.